The present T cell receptor (beta chain) was sequenced within a study of blood T cell repertoires in COVID-19. The V gene lost 5 bases and the J gene lost 1 base, with 15 bases spanning the gap. Germline values: CDR1 MNHEY, CDR2 SMNVEV (reference sequence). The CDR3 spans 15 residues. Methods used by the authors: Cell counts per sample came from amplifying reference gene primers. The repertoire was sequenced with immunoSEQ multiplex PCR; TCRdb's copy has only in-frame clones and lacks some. Clone size and the V and J calls come from that table; the DNA yielded D and trimming. The repertoire holds almost 100,000 clones, about nine tenths seen once, with 10% in the top ten.

Sequenced input: peripheral blood. This TCR was sampled from a man in his fifties with acute or convalescent COVID-19. This chain uses TRBV27 with TRBJ2-7, with a weak D call TRBD1 (6 bases). Written as DNA, the CDR3 is TGTGCCAGCAGTCCCTCTCTAGGGGGATCCTACGAGCAGTACTTC. Residues: CASSPSLGGSYEQYF.